One sample yielded the 29 T cell receptor beta chains listed below, sequenced in a study of T cells in localized non-small cell lung cancer. Profiled with immunoSEQ multiplex PCR; TCRdb holds only in-frame clones, not every one. This table has about 33,000 clones, approximately 92% appearing once. The input for sequencing was peripheral blood, taken before any cancer treatment. The receptors here all came from a female donor of 60 years or more with stage I lung adenocarcinoma.

This rearrangement joins TRBV14 to TRBJ2-2; D call uncertain. The germline V and J ends were trimmed by 6 bases and 8 bases, with 10 bases remaining between them. CDR1 SGHDN and CDR2 FVKESK come from the germline V gene. The CDR3 length is 12 residues. The CDR3 region is CASRPGAGELFF. The CDR3 DNA reads as TGTGCCAGCAGACCGGGCGCAGGGGAGCTGTTTTTT.

This chain links TRBV6-6 with TRBJ1-1, with D hard to call. Germline assignment: CDR1 MNHNY and CDR2 SVGAGI (reference sequence). Trimming pared 8 bases from V and 1 base from J, leaving 2 bases between. The CDR3 totals 10 residues. The CDR3 spells CASENTEAFF. The CDR3, as DNA: TGTGCCAGCGAGAACACTGAAGCTTTCTTT.

This clone was seen just once. The sample holds other DNA sequences that translate to the same CDR3. J is TRBJ2-3 and V is TRBV14; D unresolved. Germline-derived CDR1 and CDR2 are SGHDN and FVKESK. The CDR3 runs 13 residues. V was clipped by 0 bases and J by 3 bases, with 4 bases between them. This CDR3 is CASSQDLTDTQYF. Written as DNA, the CDR3 is TGTGCCAGCAGCCAAGACCTGACAGATACGCAGTATTTT.

The J gene is TRBJ2-3, the V gene TRBV5-1; D remains ambiguous. There are 11 residues in the CDR3. V dropped 1 base and J dropped 6 bases, with 3 bases sitting between them. Germline V lookup: CDR1 SGHRS, CDR2 YFSETQ. The CDR3 DNA reads TGCGCCAGCAGCTTGTCTGATACGCAGTATTTT. Protein sequence: CASSLSDTQYF.

This clone was picked up one time. The gene calls are TRBV2 and TRBJ1-1; 7 nucleotides align to TRBD1. Per the germline V gene, CDR1 is SNHLY and CDR2 is FYNNEI. V dropped 6 bases and J dropped 7; count of bases not matched to a gene: 8. This CDR3 is built from 13 residues. CDR3 residues: CASRSGTEYEAFF. CDR3 in DNA: TGTGCCAGCAGGTCCGGGACAGAGTATGAAGCTTTCTTT.

This chain connects TRBV5-6 to TRBJ2-3, with TRBD1 matching over 8 bases. The V gene's germline CDR1 is SGHDT and CDR2 YYEEEE. V was pared by 3 bases and J by 2 bases, with 11 bases of the junction left unmatched. The CDR3 is 17 amino acids. In DNA form, the CDR3 reads TGTGCCAGCAGCTGGAGTCCGACAGGGGCCAACACAGATACGCAGTATTTT. Protein: CASSWSPTGANTDTQYF.

The chain is built from TRBV19 and TRBJ2-3; 7 positions match TRBD1. The ends lost 5 bases at V and 0 bases at J; junction bases unmatched: 5. Germline assignment: CDR1 LNHDA and CDR2 SQIVND (reference sequence). The CDR3 extends over 15 amino acids. The CDR3 DNA sequence: TGTGCCAGTAGTCTCGACAGGGTTAGCACAGATACGCAGTATTTT. Translation gives CASSLDRVSTDTQYF.

The chain uses TRBV4-1 and TRBJ1-2; 7 positions agree with TRBD1. Germline V gene lookup returns CDR1 MGHRA and CDR2 YSYEKL. The V gene end was trimmed by 6 bases and the J gene end by 2 bases; junction bases not matched to a gene: 9. The CDR3 spans 15 residues. The CDR3 bases are TGCGCCAGCAGGAACTACAGGGGAGCCAACTATGGCTACACCTTC. It yields the protein CASRNYRGANYGYTF.

The gene calls are TRBV6-5 and TRBJ2-3; possibly TRBD2 for D (6 bases). Germline lookup yields CDR1 MNHEY and CDR2 SVGAGI. V was cut by 7 bases and J by 3 bases, with 14 bases left in between. The length of the CDR3 is 14 residues. Written as DNA, the CDR3 is TGTGCCAGCAAACCGGAGGGGAGGACAGATACGCAGTATTTT. Encoded protein: CASKPEGRTDTQYF.

The V and J genes are TRBV6-6 and TRBJ1-1; D might be TRBD1 (6 bases). Trimming took 6 bases from V and 2 from J, leaving 10 bases between them. The CDR3 spans 13 residues. In germline, CDR1 is MNHNY, CDR2 SVGAGI (reference sequence). CDR3 DNA sequence: TGTGCCAGCAGACAGGGAGACAACACTGAAGCTTTCTTT. Its protein product is CASRQGDNTEAFF.

This chain joins TRBV5-6 and TRBJ1-1; tentative D call: TRBD1 (6 bases). Trimming left V 4 bases short and J 1 base short, with 14 bases between. CDR3 size: 15 residues. Germline V gene sequence: CDR1 SGHDT, CDR2 YYEEEE. CDR3 loop: CASSPETGRNTEAFF. CDR3 sequence (DNA): TGTGCCAGCAGCCCGGAGACAGGCCGGAACACTGAAGCTTTCTTT.

The V call is TRBV10-3, the J call TRBJ2-5; the D is unclear. The CDR3 contains 15 residues. Trimming stripped 3 bases from V and 3 bases from J, with 14 bases between. Germline V gene lookup returns CDR1 ENHRY and CDR2 SYGVKD. The CDR3 DNA follows: TGTGCCATCAGTGATGCAGGCCGGATTAAAGAGACCCAGTACTTC. Translation: CAISDAGRIKETQYF.

V usage is TRBV28 and J usage is TRBJ1-5, with D unresolved. Germline CDR1 MDHEN, CDR2 SYDVKM. Between the trimmed V and J ends, which lost 2 bases and 1 base, there was a span of 6 bases. The CDR3 consists of 14 residues. The CDR3 nucleotides read TGTGCCAGCAGTTTAGGGCCGAGCAATCAGCCCCAGCATTTT. Translating it yields CASSLGPSNQPQHF.

J is TRBJ1-2 and V is TRBV28; perhaps TRBD1 as D (6 bases). There are 14 residues in the CDR3. V was shortened by 1 base and J by 6 bases, with 12 bases between the two germline ends. Germline CDR1 is MDHEN and CDR2 is SYDVKM. The CDR3 spells CASSLSGRGDGYTF. CDR3 in DNA: TGTGCCAGCAGTTTATCAGGCAGGGGAGATGGCTACACCTTC.

V and J are TRBV6-5 and TRBJ1-5; D possibly corresponds to TRBD1 (5 bases). Germline CDR1 is MNHEY and CDR2 is SVGAGI. There are 15 residues in the CDR3. V dropped 6 bases and J dropped 3 bases, with 15 bases sitting between them. CDR3 bases: TGTGCCAGCAGAACGGGGACGGTACCCAATCAGCCCCAGCATTTT. Protein sequence: CASRTGTVPNQPQHF.

CDR3 bases: TGCGCCAGCAGCTTCCAGGGGGCAACTAATGAAAAACTGTTTTTT. Translating it yields CASSFQGATNEKLFF. V is TRBV5-1 and J is TRBJ1-4; 7 bases map to TRBD1. Germline V gene lookup returns CDR1 SGHRS and CDR2 YFSETQ. The CDR3 consists of 15 residues. J was trimmed by 0 bases and V by 2 bases; bases with no gene match: 1. The entire variable domain, with the rest obtained from reference TRBV5-1 and TRBJ1-4, is as follows: KAGVTQTPRYLIKTRGQQVTLSCSPISGHRSVSWYQQTPGQGLQFLFEYFSETQRNKGNFPGRFSGRQFSNSRSEMNVSTLELGDSALYLCASSFQGATNEKLFFGSGTQLSVL.

V usage is TRBV25-1 and J usage is TRBJ2-4; a weak D match, TRBD1 (6 bases). The CDR3 consists of 14 residues. Trimming pared 3 bases from V and 9 bases from J, leaving 15 bases between. Germline V gene sequence: CDR1 MGHDK, CDR2 SYGVNS. This chain's CDR3 is CASSDGQPFSIQYF. The CDR3 coding sequence is TGTGCCAGCAGTGATGGACAGCCTTTTAGCATTCAGTACTTC.

J is TRBJ2-5 and V is TRBV21-1; the D call of TRBD1 is as the table states it, not checked on the DNA. TRBV21-1 is a pseudogene locus. The CDR3 is 16 amino acids. CDR3 nucleotide sequence: TGTGCCAGCAGCAAAGTTGGCAGGGTAATTCAGGAGACCCAGTACTTC. It codes for CASSKVGRVIQETQYF.

V usage is TRBV28 and J usage is TRBJ1-2; unclear D gene. CDR1 MDHEN and CDR2 SYDVKM come from the germline V gene. V was cut by 6 bases and J by 0 bases, with 8 bases left in between. The CDR3 has 13 amino acids. The CDR3 here is CASSHDANYGYTF. CDR3 bases: TGTGCCAGCAGCCACGATGCTAACTATGGCTACACCTTC.

This chain links TRBV5-1 with TRBJ1-2, with 9 bases aligning to TRBD1. The germline CDR1 and CDR2 sequences are SGHRS and YFSETQ. CDR3 length: 15 residues. J lost 5 bases, V lost 4 bases, and 9 bases had no gene match. Here the CDR3 reads CASSIGQGSSYGYTF. CDR3 sequence (DNA): TGCGCCAGCAGCATTGGACAGGGGAGCTCTTATGGCTACACCTTC.

The CDR3 spells CASSYEGLSSYEQYF. DNA for the CDR3: TGTGCCAGCAGTTACGAGGGACTGAGCTCCTACGAGCAGTACTTC. The chain uses TRBV6-6 and TRBJ2-7; a weak D match, TRBD2 (6 bases). The CDR3 consists of 15 residues. Germline CDR1 reads MNHNY; CDR2 reads SVGAGI (reference sequence). Trimming stripped 2 bases from V and 0 bases from J, with 11 bases between.

The rearrangement joins TRBV28 to TRBJ1-2; a possible D gene is TRBD1 (5 bases). The V gene's germline CDR1 is MDHEN and CDR2 SYDVKM. V gave up 8 bases and J gave up 1 base, with 8 bases separating them. This CDR3 comprises 12 residues. CDR3 loop: CASGGFNYGYTF. The CDR3, as DNA: TGTGCCAGCGGGGGGTTTAACTATGGCTACACCTTC.

The chain joins TRBV7-2 to TRBJ2-7; D is ambiguous. V was trimmed by 5 bases and J by 0 bases, leaving 5 bases between them. Germline CDR1 and CDR2: SGHTA and FQGNSA. The CDR3 loop spans 12 amino acids. The chain's CDR3 is CASSGVSYEQYF. CDR3 bases: TGTGCCAGCAGCGGAGTCTCCTACGAGCAGTACTTC. The full variable domain, completed using reference TRBV7-2 and TRBJ2-7, is GAGVSQSPSNKVTEKGKDVELRCDPISGHTALYWYRQSLGQGLEFLIYFQGNSAPDKSGLPSDRFSAERTGGSVSTLTIQRTQQEDSAVYLCASSGVSYEQYFGPGTRLTVT.

V and J are TRBV7-9 and TRBJ2-1; 9 nucleotides match TRBD1. V lost 4 bases to trimming and J lost 4 bases; unmatched junction nucleotides: 11. The CDR3 consists of 17 residues. Germline-derived CDR1 and CDR2 are SEHNR and FQNEAQ (reference sequence). CDR3 loop: CASSSGRGQGGYNEQFF. In DNA, the CDR3 is TGTGCCAGCAGCTCGGGCCGGGGACAGGGAGGGTACAATGAGCAGTTCTTC.

Only one count was recorded for this clone. The V and J genes are TRBV2 and TRBJ2-3; D is possibly TRBD1 (6 bases). Between the trimmed V and J ends, which lost 7 bases and 0 bases, there was a span of 14 bases. Per germline, CDR1 SNHLY and CDR2 FYNNEI. CDR3 length equals 15 residues. The CDR3 sequence: CASTRDTLSTDTQYF. The CDR3 DNA follows: TGTGCCAGCACCCGGGACACACTTAGCACAGATACGCAGTATTTT.

The V and J genes are TRBV19 and TRBJ2-1, with TRBD1 matching over 9 bases. Germline values: CDR1 LNHDA, CDR2 SQIVND (reference sequence). V shed 3 bases, J shed 7 bases, and the junction held 10 bases outside the gene matches. CDR3 length: 16 amino acids. DNA of the CDR3: TGTGCCAGTAGTATGAGTTTGGGACAGGGAGGGAATGAGCAGTTCTTC. Its protein is CASSMSLGQGGNEQFF.

The V call is TRBV5-4, the J call TRBJ2-3, with TRBD2 as a possible D gene (7 bases). Germline values: CDR1 SGHNT, CDR2 YYREEE (reference sequence). Trimming removed 4 bases from V and 1 base from J, with 22 bases in between. The CDR3 covers 18 residues. In DNA, the CDR3 is TGTGCCAGCAGCCGACAGGCGGGGGCACTAGGTGGCACAGATACGCAGTATTTT. It yields the protein CASSRQAGALGGTDTQYF.

This chain connects TRBV11-3 to TRBJ2-3; D is possibly TRBD1 or TRBD2 (6 bases each). The CDR3 consists of 16 residues. Trimming shortened V by 1 base and J by 1 base, and 12 bases separated the two germline ends. The germline CDR1 and CDR2 sequences are SGHNT and YENEEA. The CDR3: CASSLVGGLGTDTQYF. CDR3 sequence (DNA): TGTGCCAGCAGCTTAGTTGGGGGGCTGGGCACAGATACGCAGTATTTT.

The J gene is TRBJ2-3, the V gene TRBV4-3; 12 bases line up with TRBD1. The CDR3 sequence is 16 residues long. V lost 4 bases to trimming and J lost 1 base; unmatched junction nucleotides: 3. In germline, CDR1 is LGHNA, CDR2 YSLEER. The CDR3 sequence is CASSRDRGRGTDTQYF. The DNA for the CDR3 is TGCGCCAGCAGCCGGGACAGGGGGCGCGGCACAGATACGCAGTATTTT.